This T cell receptor (beta chain) was obtained from a study of blood T cell repertoires in COVID-19. Study processing details: Counts of nucleated cells, estimated from reference gene primer amplification, were obtained. The method was immunoSEQ multiplex PCR; TCRdb's version includes in-frame clones alone and lacks a portion of them. Clonal size and the V and J genes are those of that table, whereas D and trimming came from the DNA. The table shows approximately 240,000 clones, with approximately 80% occurring only once. This receptor was identified in a woman aged 55-70 years who had recovered from COVID-19. Material: peripheral blood.

This chain's CDR3 is CASSYSDFLAGAKETQYF. Here the CDR3 DNA reads TGTGCCAGCAGTTACTCCGATTTCCTAGCGGGGGCGAAAGAGACCCAGTACTTC. The chain joins TRBV6-2 or TRBV6-3 to TRBJ2-5; 10 nucleotides align to TRBD2. This CDR3 comprises 18 residues. The V and J ends lost 0 bases and 3 bases, in that order; junction bases with no gene match: 10. CDR1 is MNHEY and CDR2 is SVGEGT in the germline V gene.